Listed below are T cell receptor beta chains from one sample, sequenced in a study of T-cell reconstitution after alpha-beta-depleted transplantation in children. TCRdb reprocessed the PCR reads with MiXCR, giving one entry per CDR3 protein. The table shows roughly 200,000 distinct CDR3 sequences, with 14% to 15% occurring only once. The specimen was PBMCs from the stem cell graft donor, collected from the stem cell graft. The receptor set was obtained from a human donor who donated a stem cell graft to a child with acute lymphoblastic leukemia. Both conserved end residues are part of each CDR3. A D gene is named only where the DNA matches it firmly. Some rows mark clone size as missing; the rest say once, few, many or name a class of expanded clone.

cdr3_nt cdr3_aa clone_size d_call j_call v_call
TGTGCCTTGCGGGGGGGGAACAATCAGCCCCAGCATTTT CALRGGNNQPQHF many - TRBJ1-5 TRBV28
TGTGCCACCAGTGATGCCGGCAGGGGAGCGAACACCGGGGAGCTGTTTTTT CATSDAGRGANTGELFF - - TRBJ2-2 TRBV24-1
TGTGCCAGCAGCTTAGATACAGCGGACAACGGAGAGACCCAGTACTTC CASSLDTADNGETQYF many - TRBJ2-5 TRBV7-6
TGCGCCAGCAGCCAAGGGGGGCCTCTGAACACCGGGGAGCTGTTTTTT CASSQGGPLNTGELFF many - TRBJ2-2 TRBV4-1
TGTGCCAGCGGGACGTACCTAGCCTCCAATGAGCAGTTCTTC CASGTYLASNEQFF - - TRBJ2-1 TRBV27
TGTGCCAGCAGCTTGGACGGGACTGCGCCCTACGAGCAGTACTTC CASSLDGTAPYEQYF many - TRBJ2-7 TRBV7-2
TGTGCCAGCAGCTTAGCCGACATATTGAACACTGAAGCTTTCTTT CASSLADILNTEAFF many - TRBJ1-1 TRBV7-8
TGTGCCAGTAGCTCCCCCCGTTTGGACACTGAAGCTTTCTTT CASSSPRLDTEAFF many - TRBJ1-1 TRBV19
TGCGCCAGCAGCTTTGCACAGGGCTCCTACAATGAGCAGTTCTTC CASSFAQGSYNEQFF - - TRBJ2-1 TRBV5-1
TGCAGTGCTAGTCGGGCGGTGCCCCAAGAGACCCAGTACTTC CSASRAVPQETQYF - - TRBJ2-5 TRBV20-1
TGTGCCAGCAGTTACTCAGGGTCCAGCTACGAGCAGTACTTC CASSYSGSSYEQYF few - TRBJ2-7 TRBV6-5
TGTGCCAGCAGCTTATTGGGGATTCCGGGCCCAAAAACGGGGACTGAAGCTTTCTTT CASSLLGIPGPKTGTEAFF many - TRBJ1-1 TRBV5-6
TGTGCCAGCAGTCAACAGGGGACTGAAGCTTTCTTT CASSQQGTEAFF - TRBD1 TRBJ1-1 TRBV11-2
TGTGCCAGCACCTTCTTGGGGTACACAGATACGCAGTATTTT CASTFLGYTDTQYF many - TRBJ2-3 TRBV12-3/TRBV12-4
TGCGCCAGCAGCTCCACCAGTGTGGGGGGGCACTCACCCCTCCACTTT CASSSTSVGGHSPLHF many - TRBJ1-6 TRBV5-1
TGTGCCAGCAGTTACCCCGTTAGCGGGCTGGCGGGAGACAAAAACATTCAGTACTTC CASSYPVSGLAGDKNIQYF - TRBD2 TRBJ2-4 TRBV6-5